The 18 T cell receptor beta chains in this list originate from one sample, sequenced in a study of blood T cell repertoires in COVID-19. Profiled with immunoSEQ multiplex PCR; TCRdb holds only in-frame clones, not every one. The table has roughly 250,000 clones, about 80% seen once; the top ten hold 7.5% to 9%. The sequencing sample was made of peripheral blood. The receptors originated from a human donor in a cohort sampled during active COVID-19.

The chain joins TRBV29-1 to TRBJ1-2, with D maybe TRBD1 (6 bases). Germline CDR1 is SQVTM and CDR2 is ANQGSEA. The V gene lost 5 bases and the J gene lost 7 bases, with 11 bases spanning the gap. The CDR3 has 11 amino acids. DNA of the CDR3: TGCAGCGTTTCAGGGGTGGGTGGCTACACCTTC. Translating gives CSVSGVGGYTF.

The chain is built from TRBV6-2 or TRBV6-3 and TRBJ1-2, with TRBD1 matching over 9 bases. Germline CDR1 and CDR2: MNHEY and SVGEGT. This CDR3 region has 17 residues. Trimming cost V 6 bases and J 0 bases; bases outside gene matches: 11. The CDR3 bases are TGTGCCAGCAGCCTTAAGGGGACAGGGCTAGCTAACTATGGCTACACCTTC. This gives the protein CASSLKGTGLANYGYTF.

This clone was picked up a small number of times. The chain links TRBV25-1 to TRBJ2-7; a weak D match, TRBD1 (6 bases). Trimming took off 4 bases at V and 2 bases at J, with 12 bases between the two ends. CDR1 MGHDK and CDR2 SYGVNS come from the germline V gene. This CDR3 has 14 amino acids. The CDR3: CASSAGTPPYEQYF. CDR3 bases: TGTGCCAGCAGTGCCGGGACACCACCCTACGAGCAGTACTTC.

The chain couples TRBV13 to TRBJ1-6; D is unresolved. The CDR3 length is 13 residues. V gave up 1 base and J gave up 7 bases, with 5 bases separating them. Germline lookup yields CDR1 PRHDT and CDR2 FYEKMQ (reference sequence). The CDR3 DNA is TGTGCCAGCAGCTTAGTTCGGAATTCACCCCTCCACTTT. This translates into CASSLVRNSPLHF.

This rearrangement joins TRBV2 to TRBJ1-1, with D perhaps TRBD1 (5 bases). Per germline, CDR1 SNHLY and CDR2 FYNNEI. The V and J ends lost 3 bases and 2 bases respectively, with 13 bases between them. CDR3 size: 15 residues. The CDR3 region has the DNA TGTGCCAGCAGTGAGAGAGACAGACCCAACACTGAAGCTTTCTTT. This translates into CASSERDRPNTEAFF.

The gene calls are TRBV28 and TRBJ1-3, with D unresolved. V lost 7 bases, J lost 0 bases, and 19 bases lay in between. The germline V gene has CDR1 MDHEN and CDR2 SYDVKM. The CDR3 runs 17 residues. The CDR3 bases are TGTGCCAGCACATCACCCGGCGACAAGAGCTCTGGAAACACCATATATTTT. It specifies CASTSPGDKSSGNTIYF.

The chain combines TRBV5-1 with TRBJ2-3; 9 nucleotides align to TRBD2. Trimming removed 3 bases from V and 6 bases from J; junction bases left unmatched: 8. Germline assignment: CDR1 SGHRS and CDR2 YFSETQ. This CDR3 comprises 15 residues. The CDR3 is CASSWPSGTYDTQYF. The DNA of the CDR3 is TGCGCCAGCAGCTGGCCTAGCGGGACCTACGATACGCAGTATTTT.

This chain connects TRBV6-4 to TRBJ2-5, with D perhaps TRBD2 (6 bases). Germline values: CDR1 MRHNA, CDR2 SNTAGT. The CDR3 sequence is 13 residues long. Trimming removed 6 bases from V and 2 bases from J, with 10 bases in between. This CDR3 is CASSRDSQETQYF. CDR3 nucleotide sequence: TGTGCCAGCAGCCGGGACTCACAAGAGACCCAGTACTTC.

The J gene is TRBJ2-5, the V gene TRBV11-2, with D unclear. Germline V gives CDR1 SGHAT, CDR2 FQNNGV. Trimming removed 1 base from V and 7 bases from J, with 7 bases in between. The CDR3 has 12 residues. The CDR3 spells CASSLGPGTQYF. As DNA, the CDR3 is TGTGCCAGCAGCTTAGGCCCCGGGACCCAGTACTTC.

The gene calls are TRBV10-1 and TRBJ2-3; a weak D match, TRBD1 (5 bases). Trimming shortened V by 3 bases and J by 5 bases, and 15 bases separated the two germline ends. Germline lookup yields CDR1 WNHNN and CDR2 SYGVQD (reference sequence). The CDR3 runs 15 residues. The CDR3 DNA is TGCGCCAGCAGTGATTCGCAGGGATTGGGAGATACGCAGTATTTT. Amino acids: CASSDSQGLGDTQYF.

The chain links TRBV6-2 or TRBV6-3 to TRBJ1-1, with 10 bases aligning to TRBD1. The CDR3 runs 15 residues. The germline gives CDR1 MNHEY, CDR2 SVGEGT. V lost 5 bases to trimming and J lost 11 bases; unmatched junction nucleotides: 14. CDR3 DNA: TGTGCCAGCAGTCGTAACCTGGACAGGGGGACGTGGGCTTTCTTT. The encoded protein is CASSRNLDRGTWAFF.

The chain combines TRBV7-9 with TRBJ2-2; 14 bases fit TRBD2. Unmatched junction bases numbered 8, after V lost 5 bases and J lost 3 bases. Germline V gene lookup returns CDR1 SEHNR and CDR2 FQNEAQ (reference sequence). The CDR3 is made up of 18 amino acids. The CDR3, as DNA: TGTGCCAGCAGCCTAAGGACTAGCGGGGGGCTCCACACCGGGGAGCTGTTTTTT. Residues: CASSLRTSGGLHTGELFF.

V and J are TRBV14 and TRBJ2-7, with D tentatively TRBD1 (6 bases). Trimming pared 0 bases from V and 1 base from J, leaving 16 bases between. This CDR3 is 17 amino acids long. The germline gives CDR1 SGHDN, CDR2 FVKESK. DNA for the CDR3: TGTGCCAGCAGCCAAGATTATAGTAGGGGGTTATCCTACGAGCAGTACTTC. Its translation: CASSQDYSRGLSYEQYF.

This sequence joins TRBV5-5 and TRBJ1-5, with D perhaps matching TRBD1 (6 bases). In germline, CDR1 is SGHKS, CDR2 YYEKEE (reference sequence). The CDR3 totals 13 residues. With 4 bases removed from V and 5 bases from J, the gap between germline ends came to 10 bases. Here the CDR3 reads CASSIWTDQPQHF. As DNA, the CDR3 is TGTGCCAGCAGCATATGGACAGATCAGCCCCAGCATTTT.

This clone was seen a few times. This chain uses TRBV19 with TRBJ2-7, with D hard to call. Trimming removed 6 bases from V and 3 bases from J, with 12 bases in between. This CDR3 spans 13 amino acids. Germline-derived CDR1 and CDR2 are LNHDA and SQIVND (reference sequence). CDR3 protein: CASSPDSYYEQYF. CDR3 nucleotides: TGTGCCAGTAGCCCCGACTCCTACTACGAGCAGTACTTC.

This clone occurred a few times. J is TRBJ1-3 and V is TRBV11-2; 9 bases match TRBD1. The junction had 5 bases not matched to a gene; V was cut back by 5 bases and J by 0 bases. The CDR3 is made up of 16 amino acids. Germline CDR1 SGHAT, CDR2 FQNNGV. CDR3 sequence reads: CASSTGGQGSGNTIYF. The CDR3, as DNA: TGTGCCAGCAGCACGGGGGGACAGGGCTCTGGAAACACCATATATTTT.

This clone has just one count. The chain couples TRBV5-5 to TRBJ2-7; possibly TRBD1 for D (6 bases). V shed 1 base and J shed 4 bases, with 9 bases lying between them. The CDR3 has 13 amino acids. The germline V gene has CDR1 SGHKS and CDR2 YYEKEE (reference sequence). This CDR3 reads CASSLFRGYEQYF. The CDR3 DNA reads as TGTGCCAGCAGCTTGTTTAGGGGGTACGAGCAGTACTTC.

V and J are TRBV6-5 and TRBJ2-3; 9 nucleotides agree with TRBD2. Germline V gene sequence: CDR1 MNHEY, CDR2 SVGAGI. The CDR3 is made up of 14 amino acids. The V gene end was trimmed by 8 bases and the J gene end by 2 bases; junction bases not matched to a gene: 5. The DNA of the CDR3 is TGTGCCAGCCGACTAGCGGAACACACAGATACGCAGTATTTT. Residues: CASRLAEHTDTQYF.